Presented here are 5 T cell receptor beta chains from one specimen sequenced in a study of tumor-infiltrating lymphocytes in primary liver carcinoma. From roughly 0.5 ug total RNA, TCR beta cDNA was generated with a primer in the constant region. Libraries of TCR beta came from three nested multiplex PCR rounds with slightly modified ARM-PCR. The first two PCR rounds used TRBV1-TRBV30 forward primers with a C-beta reverse primer, 9 to 10 cycles each. TCRdb used MiXCR to reprocess the multiplex PCR reads, holding one entry per CDR3 protein. The data contain approximately 330,000 distinct CDR3 sequences, roughly two thirds of them singletons. Blood RNA was derived from unsorted whole blood, and germline DNA was extracted too. The specimen sequenced was peripheral blood. All receptors come from a man between 40 and 49 years old with primary liver carcinoma and hepatitis B virus infection.

The chain links TRBV30 to TRBJ2-6; D is unclear. Germline CDR1 reads GTSNPN; CDR2 reads SVGIG (reference sequence). V lost 2 bases, J lost 4 bases, and 12 bases lay in between. This CDR3 region has 15 residues. CDR3 DNA: TGTGCCTGGAGTAATACCAATTGGGGGGCCAACGTCCTGACTTTC. This sequence encodes CAWSNTNWGANVLTF.

As to this clonotype: One end of the junction fails to match germline, which may point to a read error. This rearrangement joins TRBV11-2 to TRBJ1-2; D gene ambiguous. The CDR3 runs 15 residues. Germline V lookup: CDR1 SGHAT, CDR2 FQNNGV. For the CDR3, the DNA is TGTGCCAGCAACTTAGTGGACCACCGGGACTATGGCTACACCTTC. Translated, it gives CASNLVDHRDYGYTF.

This chain joins TRBV28 and TRBJ2-3; 10 bases align to TRBD2. CDR1 and CDR2 (germline): MDHEN, SYDVKM. Trimming at V came to 0 bases and at J to 3 bases, leaving 15 bases not matched to a gene. The CDR3 loop spans 20 amino acids. The CDR3 sequence: CASSLWLTRASGGGTDTQYF. In DNA, the CDR3 is TGTGCCAGCAGTTTATGGCTAACTAGGGCTAGCGGGGGTGGTACAGATACGCAGTATTTT.

This clonotype appeared a few times. V and J are TRBV6-5 and TRBJ2-1; 7 nucleotides agree with TRBD2. V dropped 6 bases and J dropped 4; count of bases not matched to a gene: 12. The CDR3 totals 16 residues. The germline gives CDR1 MNHEY, CDR2 SVGAGI. This chain's CDR3 is CASSSTLARPYNEQFF. The CDR3 DNA is TGTGCCAGCAGCTCCACACTAGCGCGACCTTACAATGAGCAGTTCTTC.

As regards this clonotype: A read error may be the cause here, since a much bigger clone is one base away. The V and J genes are TRBV12-3 or TRBV12-4 and TRBJ1-5, with a weak D call TRBD1 (6 bases). The CDR3 consists of 14 residues. CDR3 nucleotide sequence: TGTGTCAGCAGTTCTGGGGGGGCGCGGCAGCCCCAGCATTTT. Encoded protein: CVSSSGGARQPQHF.